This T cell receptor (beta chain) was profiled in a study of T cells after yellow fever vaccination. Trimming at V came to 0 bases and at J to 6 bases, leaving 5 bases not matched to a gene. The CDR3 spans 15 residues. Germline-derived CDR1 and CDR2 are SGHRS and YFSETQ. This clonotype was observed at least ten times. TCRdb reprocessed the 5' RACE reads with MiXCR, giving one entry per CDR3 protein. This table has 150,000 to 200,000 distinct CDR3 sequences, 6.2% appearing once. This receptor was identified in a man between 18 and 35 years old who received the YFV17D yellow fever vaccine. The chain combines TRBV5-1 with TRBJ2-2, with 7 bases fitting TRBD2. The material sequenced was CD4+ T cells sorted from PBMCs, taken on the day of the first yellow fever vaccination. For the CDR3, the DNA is TGCGCCAGCAGCTTGGGACTAGCACAGGCCGGGGAGCTGTTTTTT. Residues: CASSLGLAQAGELFF.